The entry that follows covers one TCR beta chain sequence. The sample is drawn from a study of shared clonotypes between healthy human individuals. The CDR3 consists of 14 residues. The junction had 8 bases not matched to a gene; V was cut back by 10 bases and J by 7 bases. Germline values: CDR1 LNHDA, CDR2 SQIVND (reference sequence). Splitting of each subset's genomic DNA was done evenly across several immunoSEQ plates. Generated by immunoSEQ multiplex PCR, the TCRdb table keeps only in-frame clones and is missing some. The repertoire holds approximately 640,000 clones, with about 90% as singletons.

The sequencing input was memory CD8+ T cells from PBMCs. Subset described: CD45RO+ cells pooled with CCR7-negative TemRA cells. The TCR sequence derives from a man aged 18 to 30 in good health. Some clones in this sample may be carry-over from other donors' samples. The chain joins TRBV19 to TRBJ2-2; 11 bases line up with TRBD2. CDR3 loop: CATFSGRAIGELFF. Here the CDR3 DNA reads TGTGCCACCTTTAGCGGGAGGGCGATCGGGGAGCTGTTTTTT.